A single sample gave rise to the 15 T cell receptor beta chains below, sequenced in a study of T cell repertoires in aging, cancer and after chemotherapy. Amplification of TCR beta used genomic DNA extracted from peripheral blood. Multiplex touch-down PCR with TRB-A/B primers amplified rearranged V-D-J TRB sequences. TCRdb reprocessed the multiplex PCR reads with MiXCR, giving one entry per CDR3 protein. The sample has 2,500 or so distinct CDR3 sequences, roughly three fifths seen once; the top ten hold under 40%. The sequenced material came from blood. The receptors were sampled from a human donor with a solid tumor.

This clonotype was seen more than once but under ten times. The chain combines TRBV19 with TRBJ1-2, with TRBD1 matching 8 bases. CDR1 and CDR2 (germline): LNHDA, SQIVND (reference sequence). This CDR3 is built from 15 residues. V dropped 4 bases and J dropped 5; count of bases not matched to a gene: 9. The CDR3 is CASSTSPGTGYGYTF. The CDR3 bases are TGTGCCAGTAGTACGTCGCCCGGGACAGGTTATGGCTACACCTTC.

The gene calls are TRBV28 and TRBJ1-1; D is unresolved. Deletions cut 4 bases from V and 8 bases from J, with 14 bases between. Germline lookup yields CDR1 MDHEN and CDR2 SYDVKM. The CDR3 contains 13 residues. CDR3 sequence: CASSSPQDGEAFF. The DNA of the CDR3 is TGTGCCAGCAGTTCACCGCAGGACGGAGAAGCTTTCTTT. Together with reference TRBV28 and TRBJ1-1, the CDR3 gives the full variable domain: DVKVTQSSRYLVKRTGEKVFLECVQDMDHENMFWYRQDPGLGLRLIYFSYDVKMKEKGDIPEGYSVSREKKERFSLILESASTNQTSMYLCASSSPQDGEAFFGQGTRLTVV.

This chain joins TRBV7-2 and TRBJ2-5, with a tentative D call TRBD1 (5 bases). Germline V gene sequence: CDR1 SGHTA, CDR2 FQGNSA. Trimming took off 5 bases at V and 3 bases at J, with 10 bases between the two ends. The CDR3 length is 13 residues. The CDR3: CASSGATEETQYF. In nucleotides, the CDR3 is TGTGCCAGCAGCGGGGCTACCGAAGAGACCCAGTACTTC.

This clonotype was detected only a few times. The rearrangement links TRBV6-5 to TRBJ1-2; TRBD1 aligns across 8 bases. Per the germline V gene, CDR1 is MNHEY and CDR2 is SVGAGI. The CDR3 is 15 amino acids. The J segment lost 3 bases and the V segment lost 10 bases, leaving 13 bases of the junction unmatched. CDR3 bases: TGTGCCACCAGAGGGGGACAGGATCTTTACTATGGCTACACCTTC. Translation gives CATRGGQDLYYGYTF.

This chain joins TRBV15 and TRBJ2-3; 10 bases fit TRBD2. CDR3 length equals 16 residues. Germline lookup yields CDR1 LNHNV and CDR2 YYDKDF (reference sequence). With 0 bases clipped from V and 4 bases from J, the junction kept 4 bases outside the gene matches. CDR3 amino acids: CATSRDPSGRADTQYF. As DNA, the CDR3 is TGTGCCACCAGCAGAGATCCTAGCGGGAGAGCAGATACGCAGTATTTT.

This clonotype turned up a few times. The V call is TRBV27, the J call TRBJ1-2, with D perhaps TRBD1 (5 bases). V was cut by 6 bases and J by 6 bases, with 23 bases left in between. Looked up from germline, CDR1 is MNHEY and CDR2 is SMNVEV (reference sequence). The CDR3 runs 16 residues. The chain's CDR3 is CASRGVGLNELDGYTF. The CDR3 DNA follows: TGTGCCAGCAGAGGGGTGGGGCTGAATGAGTTGGATGGCTACACCTTC.

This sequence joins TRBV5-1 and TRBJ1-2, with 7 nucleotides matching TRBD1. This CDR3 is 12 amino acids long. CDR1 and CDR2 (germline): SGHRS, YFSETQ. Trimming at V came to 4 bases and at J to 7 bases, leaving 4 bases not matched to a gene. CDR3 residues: CASSEGGAGYTF. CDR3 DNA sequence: TGCGCCAGCAGCGAAGGGGGCGCTGGCTACACCTTC. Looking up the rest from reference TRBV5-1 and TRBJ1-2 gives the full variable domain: KAGVTQTPRYLIKTRGQQVTLSCSPISGHRSVSWYQQTPGQGLQFLFEYFSETQRNKGNFPGRFSGRQFSNSRSEMNVSTLELGDSALYLCASSEGGAGYTFGSGTRLTVV.

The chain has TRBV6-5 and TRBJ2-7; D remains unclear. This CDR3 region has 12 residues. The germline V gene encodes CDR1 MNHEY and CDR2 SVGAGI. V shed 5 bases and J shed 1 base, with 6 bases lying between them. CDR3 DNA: TGTGCCAGCAGTCCACAGTCCTACGAGCAGTACTTC. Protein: CASSPQSYEQYF.

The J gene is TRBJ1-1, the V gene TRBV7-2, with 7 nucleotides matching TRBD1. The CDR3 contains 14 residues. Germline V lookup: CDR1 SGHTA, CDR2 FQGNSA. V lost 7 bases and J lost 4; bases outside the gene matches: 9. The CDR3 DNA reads TGTGCCAGCATAAAGACAGGGCTGAGCACTGAAGCTTTCTTT. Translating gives CASIKTGLSTEAFF.

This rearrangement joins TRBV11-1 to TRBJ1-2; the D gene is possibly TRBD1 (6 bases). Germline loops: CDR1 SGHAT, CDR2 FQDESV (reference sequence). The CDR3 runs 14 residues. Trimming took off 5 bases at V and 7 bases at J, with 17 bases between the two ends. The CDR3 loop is CASSPTGIKGGYTF. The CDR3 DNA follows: TGTGCCAGCAGCCCGACAGGTATAAAGGGTGGCTACACCTTC.

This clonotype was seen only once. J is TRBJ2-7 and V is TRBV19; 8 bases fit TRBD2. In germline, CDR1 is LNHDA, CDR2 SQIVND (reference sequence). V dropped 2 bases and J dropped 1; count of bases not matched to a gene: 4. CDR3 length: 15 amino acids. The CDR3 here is CASSISAGVSYEQYF. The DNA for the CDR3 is TGTGCCAGTAGTATATCAGCGGGGGTTTCCTACGAGCAGTACTTC.

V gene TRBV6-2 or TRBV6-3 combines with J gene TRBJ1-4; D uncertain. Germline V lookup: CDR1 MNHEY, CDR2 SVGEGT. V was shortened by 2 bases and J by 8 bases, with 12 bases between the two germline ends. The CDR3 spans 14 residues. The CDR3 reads CASSYRAEQEKLFF. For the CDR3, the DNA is TGTGCCAGCAGTTACCGAGCGGAGCAGGAAAAACTGTTTTTT.

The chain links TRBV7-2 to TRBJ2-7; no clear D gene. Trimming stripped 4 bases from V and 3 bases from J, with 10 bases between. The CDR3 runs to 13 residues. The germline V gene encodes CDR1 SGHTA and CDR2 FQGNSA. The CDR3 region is CASSSQGYYEQYF. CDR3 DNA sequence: TGTGCCAGCAGCTCCCAAGGGTACTACGAGCAGTACTTC.

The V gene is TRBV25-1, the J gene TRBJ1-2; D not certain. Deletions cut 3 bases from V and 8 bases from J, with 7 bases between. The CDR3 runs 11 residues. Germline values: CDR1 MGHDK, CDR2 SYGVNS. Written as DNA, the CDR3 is TGTGCCAGCAGTGATGGCCTGGGCTACACCTTC. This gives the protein CASSDGLGYTF.

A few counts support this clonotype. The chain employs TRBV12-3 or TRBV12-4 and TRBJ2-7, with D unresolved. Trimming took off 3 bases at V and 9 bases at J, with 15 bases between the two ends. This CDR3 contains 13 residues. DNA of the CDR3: TGTGCCAGCAGTTTGGTTGAATCCGGTGGGCAGTACTTC. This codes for CASSLVESGGQYF.